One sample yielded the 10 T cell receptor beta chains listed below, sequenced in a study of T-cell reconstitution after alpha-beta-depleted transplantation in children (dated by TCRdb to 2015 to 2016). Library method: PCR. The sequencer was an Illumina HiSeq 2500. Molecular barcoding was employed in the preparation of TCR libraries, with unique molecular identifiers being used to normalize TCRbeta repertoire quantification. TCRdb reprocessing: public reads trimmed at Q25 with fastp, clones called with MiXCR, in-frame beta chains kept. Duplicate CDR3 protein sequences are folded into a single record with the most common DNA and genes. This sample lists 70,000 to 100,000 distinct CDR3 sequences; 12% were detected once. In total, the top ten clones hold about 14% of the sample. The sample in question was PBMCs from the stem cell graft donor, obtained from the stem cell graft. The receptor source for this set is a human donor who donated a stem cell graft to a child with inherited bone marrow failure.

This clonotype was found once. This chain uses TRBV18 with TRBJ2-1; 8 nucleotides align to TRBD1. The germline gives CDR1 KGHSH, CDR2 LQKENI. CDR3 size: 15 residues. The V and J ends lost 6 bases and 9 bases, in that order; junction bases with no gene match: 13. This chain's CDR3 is CASSRDRSTSGEQFF. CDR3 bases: TGTGCCAGCTCTAGGGACAGGTCGACGTCTGGTGAGCAGTTCTTC.

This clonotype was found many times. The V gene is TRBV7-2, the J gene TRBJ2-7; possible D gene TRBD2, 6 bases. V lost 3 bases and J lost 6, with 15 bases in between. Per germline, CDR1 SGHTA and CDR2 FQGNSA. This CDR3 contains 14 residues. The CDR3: CASSFSGVVGEQYF. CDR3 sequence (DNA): TGTGCCAGCAGCTTCTCGGGAGTGGTCGGCGAGCAGTACTTC.

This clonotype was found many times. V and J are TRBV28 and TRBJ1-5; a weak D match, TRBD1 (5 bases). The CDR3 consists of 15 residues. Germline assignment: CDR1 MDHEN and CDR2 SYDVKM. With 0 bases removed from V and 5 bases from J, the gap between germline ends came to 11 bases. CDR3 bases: TGTGCCAGCAGTTTATGGGCAGGGAGGCATCAGCCCCAGCATTTT. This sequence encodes CASSLWAGRHQPQHF.

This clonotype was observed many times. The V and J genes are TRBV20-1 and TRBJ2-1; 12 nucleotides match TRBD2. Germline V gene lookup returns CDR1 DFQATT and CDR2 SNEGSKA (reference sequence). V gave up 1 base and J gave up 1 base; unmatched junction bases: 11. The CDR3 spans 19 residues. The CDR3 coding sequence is TGCAGTGCTAGAGGCAAGCTAGCGGGAGGGAGCGGGTCCTACAATGAGCAGTTCTTC. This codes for CSARGKLAGGSGSYNEQFF.

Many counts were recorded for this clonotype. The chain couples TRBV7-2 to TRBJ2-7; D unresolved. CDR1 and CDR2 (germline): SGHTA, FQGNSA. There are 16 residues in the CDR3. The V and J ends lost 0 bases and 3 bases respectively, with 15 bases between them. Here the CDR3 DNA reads TGTGCCAGCAGCTTAGCGCCGCTAGTCAAGATCTACGAGCAGTACTTC. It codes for CASSLAPLVKIYEQYF.

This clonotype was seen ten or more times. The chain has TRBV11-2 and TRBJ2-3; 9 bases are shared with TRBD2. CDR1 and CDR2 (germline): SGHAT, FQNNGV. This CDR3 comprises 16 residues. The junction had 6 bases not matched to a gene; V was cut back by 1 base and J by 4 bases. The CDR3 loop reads CASSLVAAGGADTQYF. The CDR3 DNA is TGTGCCAGCAGCTTAGTCGCAGCGGGGGGAGCAGATACGCAGTATTTT.

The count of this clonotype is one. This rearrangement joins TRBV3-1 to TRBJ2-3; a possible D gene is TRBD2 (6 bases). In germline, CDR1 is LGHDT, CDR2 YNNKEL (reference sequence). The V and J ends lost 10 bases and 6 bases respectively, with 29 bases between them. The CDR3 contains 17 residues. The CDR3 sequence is CATSQVGGAVLRDTQYF. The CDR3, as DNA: TGTGCCACCTCCCAAGTCGGAGGGGCGGTACTTAGGGATACGCAGTATTTT.

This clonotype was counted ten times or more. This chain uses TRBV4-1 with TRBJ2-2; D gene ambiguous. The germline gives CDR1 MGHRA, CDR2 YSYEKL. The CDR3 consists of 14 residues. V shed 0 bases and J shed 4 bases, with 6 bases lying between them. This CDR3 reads CASSQDRLTGELFF. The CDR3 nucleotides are TGCGCCAGCAGCCAAGATCGGCTCACCGGGGAGCTGTTTTTT.

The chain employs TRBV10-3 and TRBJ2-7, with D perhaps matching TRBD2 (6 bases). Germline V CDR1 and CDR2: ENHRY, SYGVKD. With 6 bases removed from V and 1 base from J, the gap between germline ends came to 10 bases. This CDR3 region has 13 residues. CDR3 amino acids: CAISPGDSYEQYF. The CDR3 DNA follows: TGTGCCATCAGCCCGGGGGATTCCTACGAGCAGTACTTC.

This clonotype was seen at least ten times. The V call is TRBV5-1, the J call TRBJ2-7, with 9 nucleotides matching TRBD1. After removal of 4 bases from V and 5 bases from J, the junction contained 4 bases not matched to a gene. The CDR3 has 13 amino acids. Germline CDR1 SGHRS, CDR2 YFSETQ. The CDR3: CASSLDRGNEQYF. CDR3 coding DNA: TGCGCCAGCAGCCTGGACAGGGGAAACGAGCAGTACTTC.